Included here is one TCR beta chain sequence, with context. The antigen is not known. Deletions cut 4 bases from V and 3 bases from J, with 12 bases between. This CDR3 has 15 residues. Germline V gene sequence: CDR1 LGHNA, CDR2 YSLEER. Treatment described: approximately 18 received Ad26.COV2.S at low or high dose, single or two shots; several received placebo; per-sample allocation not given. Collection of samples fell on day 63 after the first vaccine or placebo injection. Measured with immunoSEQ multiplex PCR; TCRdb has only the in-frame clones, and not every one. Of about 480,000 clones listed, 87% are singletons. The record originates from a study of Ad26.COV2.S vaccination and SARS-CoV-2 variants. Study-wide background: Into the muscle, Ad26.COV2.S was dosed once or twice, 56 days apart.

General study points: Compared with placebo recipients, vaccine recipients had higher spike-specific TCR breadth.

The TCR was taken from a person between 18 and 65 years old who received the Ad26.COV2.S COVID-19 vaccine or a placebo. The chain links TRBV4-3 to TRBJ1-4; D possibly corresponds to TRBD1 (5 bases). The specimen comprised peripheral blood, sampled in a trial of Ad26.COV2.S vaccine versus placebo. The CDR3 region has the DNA TGCGCCAGCAGCCCAGTGCGAGGGGCTAATGAAAAACTGTTTTTT. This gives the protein CASSPVRGANEKLFF.